The clone carrying this T cell receptor (beta chain) was found a few times. No antigen is known for it. The data are from a study of cytomegalovirus exposure and HLA in healthy donors. V lost 0 bases to trimming and J lost 8 bases, with 3 bases between them. The CDR3 is 11 amino acids. Germline V gene lookup returns CDR1 SGDLS and CDR2 YYNGEE. Study-wide findings and caveats: Several of the most significant clusters were apparently associated with common viral pathogens in a later analysis. Some V segments (TRBV6-2 and TRBV6-3 among them) were excluded as indistinguishable.

The PCR employed 60 Vbeta primers together with 13 Jbeta primers. Only in-frame clones appear in the TCRdb table, and some are missing; sequencing was by immunoSEQ multiplex PCR. Of about 160,000 clones listed, 75% to 85% are singletons. The rearrangement joins TRBV9 to TRBJ2-1; no clear D. The receptor was isolated from a man in his forties or fifties in good health and CMV-seropositive. The sequencing input was PBMCs. As DNA, the CDR3 is TGTGCCAGCAGCGTAGCGGATGAGCAGTTCTTC. Its protein product is CASSVADEQFF.